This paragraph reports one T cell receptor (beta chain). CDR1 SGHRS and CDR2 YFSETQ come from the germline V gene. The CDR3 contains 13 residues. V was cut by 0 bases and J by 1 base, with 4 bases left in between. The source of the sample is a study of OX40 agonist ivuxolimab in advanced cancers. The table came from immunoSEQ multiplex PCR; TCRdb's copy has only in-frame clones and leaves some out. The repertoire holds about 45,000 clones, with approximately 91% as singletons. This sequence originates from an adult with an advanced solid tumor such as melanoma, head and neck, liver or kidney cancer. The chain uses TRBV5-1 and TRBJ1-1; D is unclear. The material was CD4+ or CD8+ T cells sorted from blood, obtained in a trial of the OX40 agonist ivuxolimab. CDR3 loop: CASSLEQNTEAFF. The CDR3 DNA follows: TGCGCCAGCAGCTTGGAACAGAACACTGAAGCTTTCTTT.